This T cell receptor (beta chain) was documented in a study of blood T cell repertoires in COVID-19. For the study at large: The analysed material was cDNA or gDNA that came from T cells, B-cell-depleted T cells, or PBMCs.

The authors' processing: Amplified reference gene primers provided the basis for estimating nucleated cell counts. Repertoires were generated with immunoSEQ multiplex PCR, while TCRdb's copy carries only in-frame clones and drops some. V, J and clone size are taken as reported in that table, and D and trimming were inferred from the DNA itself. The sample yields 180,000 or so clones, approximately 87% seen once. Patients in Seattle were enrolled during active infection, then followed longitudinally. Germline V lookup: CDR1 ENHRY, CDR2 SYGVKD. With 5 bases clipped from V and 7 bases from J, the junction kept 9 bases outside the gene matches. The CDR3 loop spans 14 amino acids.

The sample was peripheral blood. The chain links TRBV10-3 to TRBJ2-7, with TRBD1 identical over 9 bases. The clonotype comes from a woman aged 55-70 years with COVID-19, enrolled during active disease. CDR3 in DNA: TGTGCCATCAGTAGACAGGGGGACCTTTCGGAGCAGTACTTC. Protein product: CAISRQGDLSEQYF.